The entry that follows covers one TCR beta chain sequence. Its antigen is not known. An end of the junction does not agree with germline; a read error may underlie this. Libraries were prepared by immunoSEQ multiplex PCR; TCRdb keeps only in-frame clonotypes and omits some of them. Seen here are tens of thousands of clones, roughly 92% observed once, and the top ten hold roughly 13%. This sample is drawn from a study of OX40 agonist ivuxolimab in advanced cancers. Study-wide background: Partial responses, seen in three patients, involved one hepatocellular carcinoma and two cutaneous melanomas. Overall study findings and caveats: People who partly responded at 0.1-3.0 mg/kg had some of the least clonal expansion seen. The study did not work out the antigen specificity of the expanded peripheral T cells.

Autoimmune disease history or systemic immunosuppression excluded patients. The CDR3 has 11 amino acids. The germline V gene has CDR1 MNHEY and CDR2 SMNVEV (reference sequence). The sample was CD4+ or CD8+ T cells sorted from blood, taken in a trial of the OX40 agonist ivuxolimab. The chain recombines TRBV27 with TRBJ1-2, with D perhaps TRBD1 (6 bases). The sequence was collected from an adult with an advanced solid tumor such as melanoma, head and neck, liver or kidney cancer. As DNA, the CDR3 is TGTGCCAGCAGTGAAGGGGGACGCATATTATTC. Its translation is CASSEGGRILF.